These T cell receptor beta chains were read from a single sample in a study of response to subunit inactivated influenza vaccine. TCRdb re-called the RT-PCR reads through MiXCR, storing one row per CDR3 protein. The sample has fewer than 700,000 distinct CDR3 sequences, around 13% seen once. Sequences were derived from PBMCs from blood, sampled 35 to 45 days after vaccination. These receptor sequences come from a man in his fifties who received an inactivated influenza vaccine. Both conserved end residues are part of each CDR3. D genes are given only for firm matches. Some rows mark clone size as missing; the rest say once, few, many or name a class of expanded clone.

12	TRBV12-3/TRBV12-4	NA	TRBJ1-6	NA	TGTGCCAGCAGTCCTAGGGGATCACCCCTCCACTTT	CASSPRGSPLHF
13	TRBV25-1	NA	TRBJ1-6	few	TGTGCCAGCAGCGACCATACGAATTCACCCCTCCACTTT	CASSDHTNSPLHF
17	TRBV10-3	TRBD1	TRBJ2-6	NA	TGTGCCATCAGCCGGGACAGGGGGTCTCCTGGGGCCAACGTCCTGACTTTC	CAISRDRGSPGANVLTF
14	TRBV6-1	TRBD1	TRBJ1-1	few	TGTGCCAGCAGGGGACAGGGGAAGAACACTGAAGCTTTCTTT	CASRGQGKNTEAFF
11	TRBV20-1	NA	TRBJ2-7	few	TGCAGTGCTAGTAAAAAGGGAGAGCGGTACTTC	CSASKKGERYF
16	TRBV29-1	NA	TRBJ2-7	NA	TGCAGCGTTGGCCCTAGTATCTCGGGGCCATCCTACGAGCAGTACTTC	CSVGPSISGPSYEQYF
14	TRBV12-3/TRBV12-4	NA	TRBJ2-1	NA	TGTGCCAGCAGTTTGGGGTGGGCCTACAATGAGCAGTTCTTC	CASSLGWAYNEQFF
12	TRBV27	NA	TRBJ2-7	many	TGTGCCAGCAGTCCCGACTTCTACGAGCAGTACTTC	CASSPDFYEQYF
16	TRBV20-1	TRBD2	TRBJ2-7	NA	TGCAGTGCTAGGGCCGGACTAGCGGGAGGGCTGTACGAGCAGTACTTC	CSARAGLAGGLYEQYF
14	TRBV29-1	TRBD1	TRBJ2-3	NA	TGCAGCGTTGACCGGGACAGGGCGACAGATACGCAGTATTTT	CSVDRDRATDTQYF
15	TRBV11-2	NA	TRBJ1-2	NA	TGTGCCAGCAGCTTAGATTGGGCCGGAGGCTATGGCTACACCTTC	CASSLDWAGGYGYTF
15	TRBV3-1	NA	TRBJ2-5	NA	TGTGCCAGCAGCCCAGGGATCGTAGTCCAAGAGACCCAGTACTTC	CASSPGIVVQETQYF
15	TRBV2	TRBD1	TRBJ2-7	once	TGTGCCAGCAGTGATAGGGGACAGGGACCCTACGAGCAGTACTTC	CASSDRGQGPYEQYF
17	TRBV24-1	NA	TRBJ2-6	many	TGTGCCACCAGTGACCCTCGGCGGGGTGCTGGGGCCAACGTCCTGACTTTC	CATSDPRRGAGANVLTF
11	TRBV12-3/TRBV12-4	NA	TRBJ2-1	many	TGTGCCAGCAGTTTAATGGGAGAGCAGTTCTTC	CASSLMGEQFF
15	TRBV4-3	NA	TRBJ1-2	NA	TGCGCCAGCAGCCAAGTGGCAGGGGTTAACTATGGCTACACCTTC	CASSQVAGVNYGYTF
15	TRBV12-3/TRBV12-4	TRBD1	TRBJ2-7	few	TGTGCCAGCAGTTTATTTCCAGGGGGCCCCTACGAGCAGTACTTC	CASSLFPGGPYEQYF
12	TRBV6-5	NA	TRBJ2-7	many	TGTGCCAGTTCCCGGGGGCCTGGGGAGCAGTACTTC	CASSRGPGEQYF
14	TRBV20-1	NA	TRBJ2-1	NA	TGCAGTGCTCCTGAATATTGGCTTAACAATGAGCAGTTCTTC	CSAPEYWLNNEQFF
14	TRBV5-1	NA	TRBJ2-5	many	TGCGCCAGCAGCTTAGGCCGGAGTGGAGAGACCCAGTACTTC	CASSLGRSGETQYF
11	TRBV20-1	NA	TRBJ2-7	few	TGCAGTGGGAGGGGGGACCACGAGCAGTACTTC	CSGRGDHEQYF
14	TRBV4-3	TRBD1	TRBJ2-1	NA	TGCGCCAGCAGCCAAGGCAGGGGGTGGGATGAGCAGTTCTTC	CASSQGRGWDEQFF
15	TRBV18	NA	TRBJ1-1	few	TGTGCCAGCTCACCACCGTTTGGACGGAACACTGAAGCTTTCTTT	CASSPPFGRNTEAFF
15	TRBV20-1	TRBD1	TRBJ1-5	NA	TGCAGTGCTACCAAGACAGGGCTGATGGATCAGCCCCAGCATTTT	CSATKTGLMDQPQHF
14	TRBV7-9	TRBD1	TRBJ2-7	few	TGTGCCAGCAGAAAAGGACAGGGGGTCTACGAGCAGTACTTC	CASRKGQGVYEQYF
14	TRBV7-9	NA	TRBJ2-1	NA	TGTGCCAGCAGCTTAGATTCGGCCCAGCAATCGGGGTTCTTC	CASSLDSAQQSGFF
17	TRBV25-1	TRBD2	TRBJ2-1	NA	TGTGCCAGCAGCGGCTATAGCGGGAGAACCTCCTACAATGAGCAGTTCTTC	CASSGYSGRTSYNEQFF
13	TRBV20-1	NA	TRBJ1-6	many	TGCAGTGCAGACCAGGGGCAGCATTCACCCCTCCACTTT	CSADQGQHSPLHF
13	TRBV5-1	NA	TRBJ2-7	NA	TGCGCCAGCAGCGCGTGGGCAGACTACGAGCAGTACTTC	CASSAWADYEQYF
12	TRBV5-1	NA	TRBJ1-1	many	TGCGCCAGCAGCTTGAGTCACACTGAAGCTTTCTTT	CASSLSHTEAFF
13	TRBV12-3/TRBV12-4	NA	TRBJ2-7	many	TGTGCCAGCAGTTTGCAGGGCTTCCACGAGCAGTACTTC	CASSLQGFHEQYF
14	TRBV20-1	NA	TRBJ2-3	few	TGCAGTGCTAATAAAGGACGAGGTGGAGATACGCAGTATTTT	CSANKGRGGDTQYF
15	TRBV20-1	TRBD2	TRBJ2-3	NA	TGCAGTGCTCTTAGCGGGGCCTCAAGCACAGATACGCAGTATTTT	CSALSGASSTDTQYF
12	TRBV20-1	TRBD1	TRBJ2-7	NA	TGCAGTGCTAGCGCAGGGGGCGGTAGGCAGTACTTC	CSASAGGGRQYF
15	TRBV5-1	NA	TRBJ1-4	NA	TGCGCCAGCAGCCAACGACAGGCTTGGGGGGAAAAACTGTTTTTT	CASSQRQAWGEKLFF
16	TRBV5-1	TRBD1	TRBJ2-2	NA	TGCGCCAGCAGCCCTAGACAGGGTGGGCGCACCGGGGAGCTGTTTTTT	CASSPRQGGRTGELFF
18	TRBV6-2/TRBV6-3	TRBD1	TRBJ1-5	few	TGTGCCAGCAGTTACTCGAGAGGCAGGGGGCAATTAAGTCAGCCCCAGCATTTT	CASSYSRGRGQLSQPQHF
14	TRBV29-1	TRBD1	TRBJ1-1	few	TGCAGCGTCCAGGGGGACAGGGGGGACACTGAAGCTTTCTTT	CSVQGDRGDTEAFF
19	TRBV5-6	TRBD2	TRBJ2-1	NA	TGTGCCAGCAGCTCGCAGGGACTAGCGGGGGCCCCGGAGGGAAATGAGCAGTTCTTC	CASSSQGLAGAPEGNEQFF
17	TRBV12-3/TRBV12-4	TRBD2	TRBJ2-1	few	TGTGCCAGCAGTAAAAACCCAAATAGCGGGGGAGGAGATGAGCAGTTCTTC	CASSKNPNSGGGDEQFF
11	TRBV28	NA	TRBJ2-1	NA	TGTGCCAGCAGTATCGGAGGGAAGCAGTTCTTC	CASSIGGKQFF
19	TRBV4-3	NA	TRBJ2-2	few	TGCGCCAGCAGCCAAGTTTTAGGGGCCCTTCACGGGGTCACCGGGGAGCTGTTTTTT	CASSQVLGALHGVTGELFF
11	TRBV20-1	NA	TRBJ1-6	many	TGCAGTGCTAGAGAAGGAGCACCCCTCCACTTT	CSAREGAPLHF
14	TRBV29-1	NA	TRBJ1-5	few	TGCAGCCGGGGTAGGGAGGCCATCAATCAGCCCCAGCATTTT	CSRGREAINQPQHF
17	TRBV7-8	TRBD2	TRBJ2-1	NA	TGTGCCAGCAGCTATATGTCGACTAGCCCGTCGTACAATGAGCAGTTCTTC	CASSYMSTSPSYNEQFF
16	TRBV4-3	NA	TRBJ2-5	many	TGCGCCAGCAGCCAAGATTGGGGGAAGTACCAAGAGACCCAGTACTTC	CASSQDWGKYQETQYF
15	TRBV12-3/TRBV12-4	TRBD2	TRBJ2-1	NA	TGTGCCAGCAGTCGGGGGGCTAGCGGGAGTGGTGAGCAGTTCTTC	CASSRGASGSGEQFF
16	TRBV11-2	TRBD1	TRBJ2-7	NA	TGTGCCAGCAGCAGCCGCCCAGGGGGTCATTCCTACGAGCAGTACTTC	CASSSRPGGHSYEQYF
13	TRBV12-3/TRBV12-4	NA	TRBJ2-7	many	TGTGCCAGCAGTTTAGGGGTAGGCTACGAGCAGTACTTC	CASSLGVGYEQYF
15	TRBV5-1	NA	TRBJ2-5	many	TGCGCCAGCAGCTTGGGTGGCAGGAACCAAGAGACCCAGTACTTC	CASSLGGRNQETQYF
14	TRBV12-3/TRBV12-4	NA	TRBJ2-4	few	TGTGCCAGCAGTGCCGACCTGGCCAAAAACATTCAGTACTTC	CASSADLAKNIQYF
14	TRBV28	NA	TRBJ2-7	few	TGTGCCAGCAGTGAAATGAGAGACTCCTACGAGCAGTACTTC	CASSEMRDSYEQYF